This T cell receptor beta chain originates from a study of CD8+ T cells in alopecia areata. Turning to the study itself: Administration of oral tofacitinib to treated patients was at 5 to 10 mg twice daily.

Germline CDR1 reads SEHNR; CDR2 reads FQNEAQ (reference sequence). The CDR3 is 13 amino acids. V gave up 3 bases and J gave up 3 bases, with 8 bases separating them. Extraction and reverse transcription of RNA yielded cDNA as the sequencing template. Sequencing used immunoSEQ multiplex PCR; TCRdb keeps in-frame clones, though not all of them. The sample yields under 250,000 clones, approximately 61% seen once. This chain joins TRBV7-9 and TRBJ1-2, with no clear D. This clonotype was obtained from a human donor with alopecia areata. The sequenced sample was CD4+ T cells sorted from blood, obtained at week 0. The CDR3 is CASSFGIDYGYTF. The CDR3 bases are TGTGCCAGCAGCTTTGGCATAGACTATGGCTACACCTTC.